This T cell receptor beta chain was recovered during a study of beta chain features in type 1 diabetes. Study-wide findings and caveats: Insertions at VDJ junctions were less frequent in type 1 diabetes patients. These patients also deleted more nucleotides at the same junctions. There was a possibility that cDNA sequencing over-represented cells with high TCR expression.

Isolated RNA was reverse transcribed in full, so expressed TCRB transcripts were sequenced. Libraries were prepared by immunoSEQ multiplex PCR; TCRdb keeps only in-frame clonotypes and omits some of them. The sample lists around 250,000 clones; 12% to 15% were seen once. This CDR3 is 15 amino acids long. Per the germline V gene, CDR1 is MGHDK and CDR2 is SYGVNS. The J segment lost 4 bases and the V segment lost 3 bases, leaving 8 bases of the junction unmatched. A word on this clone: Its antigen is undetermined.

The chain links TRBV25-1 to TRBJ1-2; 7 nucleotides align to TRBD1. The TCR sequence derives from a woman aged 40 to 50 in good health. The specimen was naive CD4+ T cells from blood. CDR3 nucleotides: TGTGCCAGCAGTGACCACCGGACAGGCCGCTATGGCTACACCTTC. Translated, it gives CASSDHRTGRYGYTF.